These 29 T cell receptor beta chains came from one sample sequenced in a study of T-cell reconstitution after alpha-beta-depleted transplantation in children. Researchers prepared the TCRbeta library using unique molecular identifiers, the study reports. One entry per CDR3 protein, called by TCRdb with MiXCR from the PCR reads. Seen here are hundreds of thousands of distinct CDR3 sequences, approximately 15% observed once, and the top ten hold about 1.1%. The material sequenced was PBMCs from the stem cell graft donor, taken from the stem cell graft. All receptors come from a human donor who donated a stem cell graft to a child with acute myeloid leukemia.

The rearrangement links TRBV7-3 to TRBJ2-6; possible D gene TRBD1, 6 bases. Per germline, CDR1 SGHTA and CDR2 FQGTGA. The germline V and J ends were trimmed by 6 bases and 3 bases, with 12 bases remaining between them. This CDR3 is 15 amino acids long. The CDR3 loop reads CASSEQGNGANVLTF. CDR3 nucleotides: TGTGCCAGCAGTGAACAGGGAAATGGGGCCAACGTCCTGACTTTC.

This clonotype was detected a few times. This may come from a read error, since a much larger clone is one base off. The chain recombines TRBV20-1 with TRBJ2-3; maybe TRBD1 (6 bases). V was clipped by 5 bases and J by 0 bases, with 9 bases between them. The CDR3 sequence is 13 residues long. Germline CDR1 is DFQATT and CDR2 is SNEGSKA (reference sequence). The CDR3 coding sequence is TGCAGTGCTCAGGACAGAAGCACAGATACGCAGTATTTT. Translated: CSAQDRSTDTQYF.

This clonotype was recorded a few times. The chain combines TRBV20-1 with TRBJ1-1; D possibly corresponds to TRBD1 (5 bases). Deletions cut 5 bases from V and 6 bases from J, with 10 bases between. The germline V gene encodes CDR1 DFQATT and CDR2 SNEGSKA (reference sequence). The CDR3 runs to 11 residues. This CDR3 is CSAPGGAEAFF. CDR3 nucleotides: TGCAGTGCTCCCGGGGGGGCTGAAGCTTTCTTT.

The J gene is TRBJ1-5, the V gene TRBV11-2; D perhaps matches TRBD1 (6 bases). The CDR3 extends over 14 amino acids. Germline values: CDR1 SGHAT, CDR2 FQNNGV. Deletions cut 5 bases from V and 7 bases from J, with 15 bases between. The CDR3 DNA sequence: TGTGCCAGCAGCCTGACAGGTTTTGGACAGCCCCAGCATTTT. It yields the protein CASSLTGFGQPQHF.

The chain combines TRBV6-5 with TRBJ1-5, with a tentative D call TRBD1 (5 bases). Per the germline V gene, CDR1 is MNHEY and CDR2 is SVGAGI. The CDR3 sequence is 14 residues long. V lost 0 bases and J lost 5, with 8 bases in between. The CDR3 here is CASSYSGADQPQHF. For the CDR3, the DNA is TGTGCCAGCAGTTACTCCGGGGCAGATCAGCCCCAGCATTTT.

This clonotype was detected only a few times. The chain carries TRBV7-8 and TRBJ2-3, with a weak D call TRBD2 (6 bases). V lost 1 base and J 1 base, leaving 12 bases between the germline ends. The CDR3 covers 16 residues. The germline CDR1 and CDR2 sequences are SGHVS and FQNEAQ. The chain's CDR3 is CASSLVTAGRTDTQYF. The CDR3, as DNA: TGTGCCAGCAGCTTAGTAACAGCGGGTCGCACAGATACGCAGTATTTT. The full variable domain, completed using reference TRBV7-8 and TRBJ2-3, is GAGVSQSPRYKVAKRGQDVALRCDPISGHVSLFWYQQALGQGPEFLTYFQNEAQLDKSGLPSDRFFAERPEGSVSTLKIQRTQQEDSAVYLCASSLVTAGRTDTQYFGPGTRLTVL.

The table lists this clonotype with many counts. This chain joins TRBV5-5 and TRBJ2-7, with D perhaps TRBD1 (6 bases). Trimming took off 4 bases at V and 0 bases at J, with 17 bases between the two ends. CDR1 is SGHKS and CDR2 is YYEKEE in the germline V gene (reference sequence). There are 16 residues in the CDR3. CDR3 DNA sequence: TGTGCCAGCAGCCCAGCTAGGGGGAAGGGCTCCTACGAGCAGTACTTC. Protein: CASSPARGKGSYEQYF.

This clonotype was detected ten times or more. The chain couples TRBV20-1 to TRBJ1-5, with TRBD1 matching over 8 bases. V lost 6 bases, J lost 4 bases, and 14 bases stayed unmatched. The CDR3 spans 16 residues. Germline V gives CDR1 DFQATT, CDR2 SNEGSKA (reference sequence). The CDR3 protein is CSADGTGPLRNQPQHF. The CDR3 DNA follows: TGCAGTGCCGACGGGACAGGACCTTTGAGGAATCAGCCCCAGCATTTT.

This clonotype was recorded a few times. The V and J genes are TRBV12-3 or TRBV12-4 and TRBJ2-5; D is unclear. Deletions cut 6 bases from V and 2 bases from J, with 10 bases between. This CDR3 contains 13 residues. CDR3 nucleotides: TGTGCCAGCAGGGCCGTCGGACAAGAGACCCAGTACTTC. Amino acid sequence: CASRAVGQETQYF.

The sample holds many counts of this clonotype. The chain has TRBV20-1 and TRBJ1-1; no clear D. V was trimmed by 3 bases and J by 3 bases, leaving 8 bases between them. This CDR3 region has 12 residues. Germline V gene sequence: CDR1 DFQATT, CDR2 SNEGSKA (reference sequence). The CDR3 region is CSARREYTEAFF. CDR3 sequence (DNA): TGCAGTGCTAGGAGGGAGTACACTGAAGCTTTCTTT.

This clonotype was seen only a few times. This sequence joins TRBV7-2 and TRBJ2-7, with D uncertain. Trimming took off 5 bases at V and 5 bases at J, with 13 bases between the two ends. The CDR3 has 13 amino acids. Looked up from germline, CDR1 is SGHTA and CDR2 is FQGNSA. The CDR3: CASSTERVHEQYF. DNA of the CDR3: TGTGCCAGCAGCACGGAACGGGTCCACGAGCAGTACTTC.

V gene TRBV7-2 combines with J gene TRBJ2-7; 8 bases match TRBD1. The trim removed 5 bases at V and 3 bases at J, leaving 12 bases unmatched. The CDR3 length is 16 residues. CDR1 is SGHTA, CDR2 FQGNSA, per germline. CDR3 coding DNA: TGTGCCAGCAGCCCCTCCCCCGGGACAGGAAACTACGAGCAGTACTTC. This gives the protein CASSPSPGTGNYEQYF.

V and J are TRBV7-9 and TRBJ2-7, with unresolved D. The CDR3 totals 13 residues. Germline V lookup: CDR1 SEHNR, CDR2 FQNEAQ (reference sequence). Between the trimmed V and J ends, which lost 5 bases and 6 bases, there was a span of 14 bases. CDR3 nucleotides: TGTGCCAGCAGCGACGGAGTGGCAGTCGAGCAGTACTTC. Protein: CASSDGVAVEQYF.

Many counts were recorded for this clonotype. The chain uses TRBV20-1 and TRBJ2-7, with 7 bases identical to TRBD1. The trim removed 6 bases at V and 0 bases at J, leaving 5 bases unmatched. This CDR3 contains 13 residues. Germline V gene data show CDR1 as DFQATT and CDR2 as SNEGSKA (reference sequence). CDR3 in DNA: TGCAGTGCCGGGACAGCCAGCTCCTACGAGCAGTACTTC. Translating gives CSAGTASSYEQYF.

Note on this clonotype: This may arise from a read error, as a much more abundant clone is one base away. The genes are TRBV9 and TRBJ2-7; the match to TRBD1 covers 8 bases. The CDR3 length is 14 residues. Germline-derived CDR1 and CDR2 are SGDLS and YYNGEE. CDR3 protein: CASSGQGSLYQQYF. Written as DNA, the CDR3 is TGTGCCAGCAGCGGACAGGGGAGTCTCTACCAGCAGTACTTC.

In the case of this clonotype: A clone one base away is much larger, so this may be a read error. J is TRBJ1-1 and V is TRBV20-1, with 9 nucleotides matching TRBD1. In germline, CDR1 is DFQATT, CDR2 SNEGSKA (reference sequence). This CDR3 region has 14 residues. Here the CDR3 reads CSARSQGAHTKAFF. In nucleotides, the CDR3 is TGCAGTGCACGTTCACAGGGGGCGCACACTAAAGCTTTCTTT.

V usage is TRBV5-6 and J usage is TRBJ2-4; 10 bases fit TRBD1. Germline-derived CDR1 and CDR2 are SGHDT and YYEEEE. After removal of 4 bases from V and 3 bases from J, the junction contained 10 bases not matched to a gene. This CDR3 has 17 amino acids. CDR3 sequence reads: CASSIRRTGGSKNIQYF. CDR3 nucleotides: TGTGCCAGCAGCATTCGCCGGACAGGGGGGAGCAAAAACATTCAGTACTTC. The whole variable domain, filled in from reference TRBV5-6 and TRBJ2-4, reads DAGVTQSPTHLIKTRGQQVTLRCSPKSGHDTVSWYQQALGQGPQFIFQYYEEEERQRGNFPDRFSGHQFPNYSSELNVNALLLGDSALYLCASSIRRTGGSKNIQYFGAGTRLSVL.

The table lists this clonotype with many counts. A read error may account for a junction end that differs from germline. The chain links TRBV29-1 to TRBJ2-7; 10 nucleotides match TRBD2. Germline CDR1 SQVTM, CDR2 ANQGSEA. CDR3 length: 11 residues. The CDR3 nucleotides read TGCAGCGTTGTCTCTCTAGCGGGGGTTCTTTTC. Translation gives CSVVSLAGVLF.

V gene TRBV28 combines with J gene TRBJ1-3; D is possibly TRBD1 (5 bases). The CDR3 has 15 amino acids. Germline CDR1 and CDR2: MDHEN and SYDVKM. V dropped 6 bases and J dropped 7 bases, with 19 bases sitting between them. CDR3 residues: CASRTDGTRGNTIYF. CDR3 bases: TGTGCCAGCAGAACAGACGGGACCCGGGGCAACACCATATATTTT.

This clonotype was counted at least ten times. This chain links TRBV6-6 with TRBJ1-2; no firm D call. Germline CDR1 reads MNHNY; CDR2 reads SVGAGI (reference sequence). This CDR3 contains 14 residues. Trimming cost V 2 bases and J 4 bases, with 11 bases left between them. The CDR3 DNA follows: TGTGCCAGCAGTTACGTAGCGGACCGCTATGGCTACACCTTC. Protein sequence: CASSYVADRYGYTF.

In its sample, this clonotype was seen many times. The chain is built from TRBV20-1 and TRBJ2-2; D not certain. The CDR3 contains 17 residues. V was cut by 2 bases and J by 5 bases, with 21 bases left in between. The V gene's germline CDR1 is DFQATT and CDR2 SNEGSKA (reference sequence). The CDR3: CSARPPIPGRLTGELFF. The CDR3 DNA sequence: TGCAGTGCTAGACCTCCCATACCTGGGCGCTTAACCGGGGAGCTGTTTTTT.

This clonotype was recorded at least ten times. The CDR3 sequence: CSASIKTRQGLRQYQPQHF. In nucleotides, the CDR3 is TGCAGTGCTTCGATCAAAACAAGACAGGGACTCAGACAATATCAGCCCCAGCATTTT. The genes are TRBV20-1 and TRBJ1-5, with TRBD1 matching 7 bases. This CDR3 spans 19 amino acids. V lost 5 bases to trimming and J lost 5 bases; unmatched junction nucleotides: 24. Germline CDR1 reads DFQATT; CDR2 reads SNEGSKA (reference sequence).

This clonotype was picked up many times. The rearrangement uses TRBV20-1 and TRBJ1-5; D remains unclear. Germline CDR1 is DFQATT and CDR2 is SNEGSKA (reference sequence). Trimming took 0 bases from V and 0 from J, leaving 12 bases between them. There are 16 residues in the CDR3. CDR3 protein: CSARDASYYSNQPQHF. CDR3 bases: TGCAGTGCTAGAGATGCGAGTTATTATAGCAATCAGCCCCAGCATTTT.

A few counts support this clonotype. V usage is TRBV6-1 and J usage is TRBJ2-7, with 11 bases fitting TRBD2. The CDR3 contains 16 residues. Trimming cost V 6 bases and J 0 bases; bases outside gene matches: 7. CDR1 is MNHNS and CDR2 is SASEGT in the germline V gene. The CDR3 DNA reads TGTGCCAGCAGACGTACTAGCGGGGGTGTCTCCTACGAGCAGTACTTC. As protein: CASRRTSGGVSYEQYF.

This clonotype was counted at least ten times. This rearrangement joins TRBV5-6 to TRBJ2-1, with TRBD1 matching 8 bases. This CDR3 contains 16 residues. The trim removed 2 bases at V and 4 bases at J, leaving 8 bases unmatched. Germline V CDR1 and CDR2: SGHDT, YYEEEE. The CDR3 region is CASSLWTGTYYNEQFF. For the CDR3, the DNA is TGTGCCAGCAGCTTATGGACAGGGACTTATTACAATGAGCAGTTCTTC. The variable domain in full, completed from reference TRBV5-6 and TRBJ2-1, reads DAGVTQSPTHLIKTRGQQVTLRCSPKSGHDTVSWYQQALGQGPQFIFQYYEEEERQRGNFPDRFSGHQFPNYSSELNVNALLLGDSALYLCASSLWTGTYYNEQFFGPGTRLTVL.

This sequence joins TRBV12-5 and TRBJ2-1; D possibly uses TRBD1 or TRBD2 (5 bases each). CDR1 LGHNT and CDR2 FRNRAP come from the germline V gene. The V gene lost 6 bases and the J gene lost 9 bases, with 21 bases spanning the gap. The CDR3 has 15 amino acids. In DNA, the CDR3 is TGTGCTAGTGGATCTGATCAGGGCAACGGGGTTGAGCAGTTCTTC. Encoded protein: CASGSDQGNGVEQFF.

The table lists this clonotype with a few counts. CDR3 DNA: TGTGCCAGCAGCTTAGACAGGGCTGTTAATCAGCCCCAGCATTTT. Translating it yields CASSLDRAVNQPQHF. The chain combines TRBV7-2 with TRBJ1-5; the D gene is possibly TRBD1 (6 bases). CDR3 length: 15 amino acids. Per germline, CDR1 SGHTA and CDR2 FQGNSA. The V end lost 1 base, the J end lost 4 bases, and 11 bases lay between the germline ends.

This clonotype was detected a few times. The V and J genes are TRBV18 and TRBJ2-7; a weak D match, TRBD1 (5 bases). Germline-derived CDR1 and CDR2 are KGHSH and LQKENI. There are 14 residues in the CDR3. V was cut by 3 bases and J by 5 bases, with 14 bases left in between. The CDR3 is CASSPLGERDEQYV. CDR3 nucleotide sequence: TGTGCCAGCTCACCTCTAGGGGAAAGAGACGAGCAGTACGTC.

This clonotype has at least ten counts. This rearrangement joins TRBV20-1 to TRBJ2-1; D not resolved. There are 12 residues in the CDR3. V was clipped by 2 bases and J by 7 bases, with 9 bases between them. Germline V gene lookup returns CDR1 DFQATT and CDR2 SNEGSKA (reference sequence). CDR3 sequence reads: CSARSTPNEQFF. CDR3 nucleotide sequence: TGCAGTGCTAGATCAACACCGAATGAGCAGTTCTTC.